This T cell receptor (beta chain) came from a study of T cells in Graves' hyperthyroidism and ophthalmopathy. This CDR3 is built from 14 residues. The V gene lost 4 bases and the J gene lost 0 bases, with 9 bases spanning the gap. CDR1 and CDR2 from the germline V gene are SNHLY and FYNNEI. The definition of stable Graves' hyperthyroidism was no ophthalmopathy progression within 18 months. TCR beta CDR3 regions were amplified from RNA. TCR CDR3 underwent first-round RT-PCR with the HTBI primer set. TCRdb recomputed calls from the multiplex PCR reads with MiXCR, one row per CDR3 protein. Among about 560,000 distinct CDR3 sequences listed, approximately 15% were seen once. Study-level results: Expanded thyroid clonotypes (above 0.001) were mostly also found in blood.

This clonotype was picked up many times. Its antigen is still unknown. Sequences were obtained from blood. The chain carries TRBV2 and TRBJ1-1, with D perhaps matching TRBD1 (5 bases). The sequence was collected from a woman younger than 35 with Graves' hyperthyroidism. CDR3 region: CASSGTTLNTEAFF. The CDR3 DNA sequence: TGTGCCAGCAGTGGGACAACTTTGAACACTGAAGCTTTCTTT.